This T cell receptor beta chain was recorded in a study of T cell responses to AZD1222 COVID-19 vaccine. Whole-study context: Second-dose intervals of approximately 4 or approximately 12 weeks were pooled. General study points: Reportedly, close to half of spike-specific TCRs are directed against unmutated variant regions. Researchers report vaccine-associated CD4 TCRs spanning spike, with dominance at 160-218 and 743-854.

The CDR3 loop spans 14 amino acids. V was trimmed by 4 bases and J by 1 base, leaving 11 bases between them. CDR1 and CDR2 from the germline V gene are SGDLS and YYNGEE. TCRdb keeps only in-frame clones here, not all; method: immunoSEQ multiplex PCR. The table has about 150,000 clones, roughly nine tenths seen once. Concerning this clone: Its specificity is not known.

This receptor was obtained from an adult in good health. The chain carries TRBV9 and TRBJ1-1, with D unresolved. Material: peripheral blood, obtained on day 0 of AZD1222 vaccination. The CDR3 DNA reads as TGTGCCAGCAGCCCTTATACAGAGAACACTGAAGCTTTCTTT. It translates to CASSPYTENTEAFF. Variable domain in full (rest from reference TRBV9 and TRBJ1-1): DSGVTQTPKHLITATGQRVTLRCSPRSGDLSVYWYQQSLDQGLQFLIQYYNGEERAKGNILERFSAQQFPDLHSELNLSSLELGDSALYFCASSPYTENTEAFFGQGTRLTVV.